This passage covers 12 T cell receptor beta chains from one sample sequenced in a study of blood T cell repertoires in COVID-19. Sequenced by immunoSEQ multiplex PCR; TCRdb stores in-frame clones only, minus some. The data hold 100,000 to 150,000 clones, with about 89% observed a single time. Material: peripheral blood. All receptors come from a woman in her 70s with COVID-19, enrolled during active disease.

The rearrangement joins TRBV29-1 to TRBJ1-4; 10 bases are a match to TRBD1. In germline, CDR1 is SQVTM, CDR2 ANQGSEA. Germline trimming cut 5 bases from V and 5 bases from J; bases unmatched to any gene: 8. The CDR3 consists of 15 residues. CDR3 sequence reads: CSVQTGGQKNEKLFF. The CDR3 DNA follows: TGCAGCGTTCAGACAGGGGGCCAAAAGAATGAAAAACTGTTTTTT. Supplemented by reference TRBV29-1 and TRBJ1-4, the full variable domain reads SAVISQKPSRDICQRGTSLTIQCQVDSQVTMMFWYRQQPGQSLTLIATANQGSEATYESGFVIDKFPISRPNLTFSTLTVSNMSPEDSSIYLCSVQTGGQKNEKLFFGSGTQLSVL.

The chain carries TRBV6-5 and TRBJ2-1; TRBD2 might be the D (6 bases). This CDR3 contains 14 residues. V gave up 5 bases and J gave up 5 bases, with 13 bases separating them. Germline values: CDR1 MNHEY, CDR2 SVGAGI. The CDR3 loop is CASSPAEGNNEQFF. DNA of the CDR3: TGTGCCAGCAGTCCCGCGGAGGGGAACAATGAGCAGTTCTTC.

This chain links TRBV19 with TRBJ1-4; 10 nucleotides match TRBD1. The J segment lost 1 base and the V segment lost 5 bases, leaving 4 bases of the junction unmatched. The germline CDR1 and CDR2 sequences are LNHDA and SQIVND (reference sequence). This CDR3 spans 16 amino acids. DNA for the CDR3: TGTGCCAGTAGTCGCCGGGACAGGGGAACTAATGAAAAACTGTTTTTT. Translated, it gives CASSRRDRGTNEKLFF.

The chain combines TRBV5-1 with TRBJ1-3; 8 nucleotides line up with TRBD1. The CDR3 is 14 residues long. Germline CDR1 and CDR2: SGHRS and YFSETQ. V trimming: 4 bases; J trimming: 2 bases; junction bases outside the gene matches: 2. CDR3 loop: CASSPGQAGNTIYF. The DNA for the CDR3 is TGCGCCAGCAGCCCGGGACAGGCTGGAAACACCATATATTTT.

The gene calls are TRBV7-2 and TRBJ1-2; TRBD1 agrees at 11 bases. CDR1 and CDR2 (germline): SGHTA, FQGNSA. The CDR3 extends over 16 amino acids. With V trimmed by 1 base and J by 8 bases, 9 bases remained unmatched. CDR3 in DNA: TGTGCCAGCAGCTTAGTCCCCCGGACAGGGGGCTGGGGCTACACCTTC. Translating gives CASSLVPRTGGWGYTF.

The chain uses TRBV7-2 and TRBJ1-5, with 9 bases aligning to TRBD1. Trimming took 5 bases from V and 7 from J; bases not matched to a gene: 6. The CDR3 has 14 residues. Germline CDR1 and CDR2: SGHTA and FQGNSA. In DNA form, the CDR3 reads TGTGCCAGCAGCGCTACAGGGGGCAGACAGCCCCAGCATTTT. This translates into CASSATGGRQPQHF.

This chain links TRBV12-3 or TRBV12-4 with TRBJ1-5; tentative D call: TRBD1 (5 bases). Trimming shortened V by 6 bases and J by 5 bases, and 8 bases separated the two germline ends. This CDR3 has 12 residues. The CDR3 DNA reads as TGTGCCAGCAGCGACAGTTATCAGCCCCAGCATTTT. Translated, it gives CASSDSYQPQHF.

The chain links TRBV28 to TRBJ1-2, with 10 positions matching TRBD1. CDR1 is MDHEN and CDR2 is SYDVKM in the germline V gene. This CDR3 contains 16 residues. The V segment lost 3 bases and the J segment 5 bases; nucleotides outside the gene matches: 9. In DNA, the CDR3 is TGTGCCAGCAGTTTGGGGACAGGGGATGCCCTATATGGCTACACCTTC. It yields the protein CASSLGTGDALYGYTF.

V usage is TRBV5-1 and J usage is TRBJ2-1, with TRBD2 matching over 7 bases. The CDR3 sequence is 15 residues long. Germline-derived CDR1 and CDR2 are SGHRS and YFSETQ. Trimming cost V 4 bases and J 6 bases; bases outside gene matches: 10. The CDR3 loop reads CASSPTAGVGNEQFF. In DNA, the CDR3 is TGCGCCAGCAGCCCCACTGCGGGGGTAGGCAATGAGCAGTTCTTC.

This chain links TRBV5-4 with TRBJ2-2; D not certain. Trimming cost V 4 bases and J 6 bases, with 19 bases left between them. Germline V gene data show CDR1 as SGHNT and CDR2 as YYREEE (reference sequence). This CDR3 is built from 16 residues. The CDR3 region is CASSSTGTTWPGELFF. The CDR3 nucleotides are TGTGCCAGCAGCAGTACGGGTACAACTTGGCCCGGGGAGCTGTTTTTT.

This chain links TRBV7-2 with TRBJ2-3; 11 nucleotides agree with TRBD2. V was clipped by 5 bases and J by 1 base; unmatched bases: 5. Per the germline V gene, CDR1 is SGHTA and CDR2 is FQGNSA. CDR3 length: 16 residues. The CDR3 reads CASSAGLAGGTDTQYF. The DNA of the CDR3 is TGTGCCAGCAGCGCCGGACTAGCGGGCGGCACAGATACGCAGTATTTT.

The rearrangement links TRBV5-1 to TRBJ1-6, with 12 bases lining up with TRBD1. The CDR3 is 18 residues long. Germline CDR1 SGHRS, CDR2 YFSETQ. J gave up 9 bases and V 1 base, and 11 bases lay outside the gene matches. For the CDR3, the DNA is TGCGCCAGCAGCTTGTCACGGGACAGGGGGCGTTTTGGTTCACCCCTCCACTTT. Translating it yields CASSLSRDRGRFGSPLHF.